This T cell receptor (beta chain) stems from a study of shared clonotypes between healthy human individuals. Trimming shortened V by 7 bases and J by 4 bases, and 19 bases separated the two germline ends. This CDR3 has 15 residues. CDR1 and CDR2 from the germline V gene are SNHLY and FYNNEI. The data were produced by immunoSEQ multiplex PCR, yet TCRdb's version contains in-frame clones alone and is incomplete. This table holds 2 million or so clones, about 95% found once. A note on this clone: Antigen unknown.

Study-wide results and caveats: Memory subsets generally showed smaller estimated richness than naive subsets did.

The sequence derives from a man in his late teens or twenties in good health. Sequenced sample: naive CD4+ T cells sorted from blood. Subset described: CD45RA+ positively selected. The rearrangement links TRBV2 to TRBJ1-2; perhaps TRBD1 as D (5 bases). The CDR3 DNA reads TGTGCCAGCACTCCCGGGGGGGAACCCACCTATGGCTACACCTTC. Protein sequence: CASTPGGEPTYGYTF.